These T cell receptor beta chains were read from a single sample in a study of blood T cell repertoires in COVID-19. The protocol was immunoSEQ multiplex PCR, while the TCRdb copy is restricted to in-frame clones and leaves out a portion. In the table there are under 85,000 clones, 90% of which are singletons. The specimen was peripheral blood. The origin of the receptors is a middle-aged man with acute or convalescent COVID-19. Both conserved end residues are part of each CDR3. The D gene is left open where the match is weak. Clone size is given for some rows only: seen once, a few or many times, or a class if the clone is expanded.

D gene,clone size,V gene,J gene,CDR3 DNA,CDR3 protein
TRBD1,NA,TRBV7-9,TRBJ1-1,TGTGCCAGCAGCTTCTCGGGACAGGGCTCCTTGAACACTGAAGCTTTCTTT,CASSFSGQGSLNTEAFF
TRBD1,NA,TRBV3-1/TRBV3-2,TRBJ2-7,TGTGCCAGCAGCCAAGAGGGACAGGGACACTACGAGCAGTACTTC,CASSQEGQGHYEQYF
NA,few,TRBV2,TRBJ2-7,TGTGCCAGCCTACAGGAGACCTACGAGCAGTACTTC,CASLQETYEQYF
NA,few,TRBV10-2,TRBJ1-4,TGCGCCAGCATTGCCGGGAAGTTTGCAACTAATGAAAAACTGTTTTTT,CASIAGKFATNEKLFF
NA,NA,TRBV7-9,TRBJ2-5,TGTGCCAGCAGCTGGGGGCAGCACGACCAAGAGACCCAGTACTTC,CASSWGQHDQETQYF
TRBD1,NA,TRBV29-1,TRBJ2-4,TGCAGCGTTGACGGGACAGGGACGAACATTCAGTACTTC,CSVDGTGTNIQYF
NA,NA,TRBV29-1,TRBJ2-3,TGCAGCGTCGTTGGTGGTGCGTTACAGGGCGCAGATACGCAGTATTTT,CSVVGGALQGADTQYF
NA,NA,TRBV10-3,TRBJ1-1,TGTGCCATCAAAGGTCACAGGGACACTGAAGCTTTCTTT,CAIKGHRDTEAFF
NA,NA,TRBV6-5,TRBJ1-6,TGTGCCAGCAGTTACCAGGGAAGTGGTTCACCCCTCCACTTT,CASSYQGSGSPLHF
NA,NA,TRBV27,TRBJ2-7,TGTGCCAGCAGAACAGGGTTTGACGAGCAGTACTTC,CASRTGFDEQYF
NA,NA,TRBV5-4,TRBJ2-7,TGTGCCAGCAGCTTGGTGTCGGAGCGGACCTTCTACGAGCAGTACTTC,CASSLVSERTFYEQYF
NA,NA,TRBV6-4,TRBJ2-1,TGTGCCAGCAGGGGACTGGCCTACAATGAGCAGTTCTTC,CASRGLAYNEQFF
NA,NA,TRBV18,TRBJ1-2,TGTGCCAGCTCACCAGAGGCCCTACCCTCTAGCTACACCTTC,CASSPEALPSSYTF
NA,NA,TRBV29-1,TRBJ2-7,TGCAGCGCCCGAAGCAGGGGCTGGCCGGGTGAGCAGTACTTC,CSARSRGWPGEQYF
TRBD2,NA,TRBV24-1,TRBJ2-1,TGTGCCACCAGTCGTAGCGGGAGCCAAGGGAATGAGCAGTTCTTC,CATSRSGSQGNEQFF
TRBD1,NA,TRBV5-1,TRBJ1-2,TGCGCCAGCAGCTTGGAGTCGGGACAGGGCCCTCTTCGCTACACCTTC,CASSLESGQGPLRYTF
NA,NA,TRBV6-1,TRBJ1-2,TGTGCCAGCAGTGAAGGGGGGCCATATGGCTACACCTTC,CASSEGGPYGYTF
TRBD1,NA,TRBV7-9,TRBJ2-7,TGTGCCAGCAGCCCGACAGGGGCCTACGAGCAGTACTTC,CASSPTGAYEQYF
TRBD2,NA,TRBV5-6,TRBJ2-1,TGTGCCAGCAGCTTGGTCAAACTAGCGGGAGTCACAAATGAGCAGTTCTTC,CASSLVKLAGVTNEQFF
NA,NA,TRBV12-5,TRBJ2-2,TGTGCTAGTGGTTTAAAGGGGAATACCGGGGAGCTGTTTTTT,CASGLKGNTGELFF